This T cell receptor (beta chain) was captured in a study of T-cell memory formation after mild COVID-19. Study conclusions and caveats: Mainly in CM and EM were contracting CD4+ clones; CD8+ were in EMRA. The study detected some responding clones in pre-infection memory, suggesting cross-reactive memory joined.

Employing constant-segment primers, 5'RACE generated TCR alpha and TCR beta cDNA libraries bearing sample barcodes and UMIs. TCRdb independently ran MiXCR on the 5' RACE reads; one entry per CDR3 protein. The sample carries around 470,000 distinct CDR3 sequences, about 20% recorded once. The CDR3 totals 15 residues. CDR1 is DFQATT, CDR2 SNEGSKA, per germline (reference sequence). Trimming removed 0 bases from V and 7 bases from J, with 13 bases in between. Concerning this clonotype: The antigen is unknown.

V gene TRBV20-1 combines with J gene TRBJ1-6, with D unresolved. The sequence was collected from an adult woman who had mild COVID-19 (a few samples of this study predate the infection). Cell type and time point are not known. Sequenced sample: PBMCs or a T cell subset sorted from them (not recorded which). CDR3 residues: CSARDRAALNSPLHF. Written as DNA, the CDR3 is TGCAGTGCTAGAGATCGGGCAGCTTTAAATTCACCCCTCCACTTT.